This entry features one T cell receptor (beta chain) sequence. Its target is not known. V shed 3 bases and J shed 2 bases, with 8 bases lying between them. CDR1 is WSHSY and CDR2 is SAAADI in the germline V gene. The CDR3 covers 15 residues. 13 Jbeta primers and 60 Vbeta primers were used for the PCR. Method: immunoSEQ multiplex PCR; TCRdb's copy keeps in-frame clones and lacks some. The sample contains more than 90,000 clones, 60% to 80% of which appear only once. These data originate in a study of cytomegalovirus exposure and HLA in healthy donors. Study details: Early on, a data release was issued that held about 85 million unique TCRs from HLA-typed donors.

Regarding the study as a whole: The study flagged 150 to 200 TCR beta chains as cytomegalovirus-associated. DRB1 had the most TCR associations and HLA-C the fewest, a later analysis found, with rates varying by HLA locus. Later analysis identified several of the most significant clusters that appeared linked to common viral pathogens.

Sequencing input: PBMCs. This receptor was obtained from a man in his forties or fifties in good health and CMV-seropositive. This chain links TRBV10-2 with TRBJ2-6; D perhaps matches TRBD2 (6 bases). DNA of the CDR3: TGCGCCAGCAGTGACCCGGGAGCTGGGGCCAACGTCCTGACTTTC. It yields the protein CASSDPGAGANVLTF.